This T cell receptor beta chain emerged from a study of patients and donors after allogeneic stem cell transplantation. Germline V CDR1 and CDR2: MDHEN, SYDVKM. Deletions cut 10 bases from V and 14 bases from J, with 9 bases between. CDR3 length: 8 amino acids. TCRdb called the RT-PCR reads again in MiXCR, with one record for every CDR3 protein. The sample has over 150,000 distinct CDR3 sequences, 35% to 50% seen once. The sample was blood, either unsorted or a sorted T cell fraction (not recorded which). V is TRBV28 and J is TRBJ1-5; no clear D. The sequence derives from a human donor who was either an allogeneic HSCT recipient or a stem cell or donor lymphocyte infusion donor (not recorded which). It is not recorded whose cells these are; they may come from a transplant donor. For the CDR3, the DNA is TGTGCCACCACGAGCAAGCATTTT. It specifies CATTSKHF.